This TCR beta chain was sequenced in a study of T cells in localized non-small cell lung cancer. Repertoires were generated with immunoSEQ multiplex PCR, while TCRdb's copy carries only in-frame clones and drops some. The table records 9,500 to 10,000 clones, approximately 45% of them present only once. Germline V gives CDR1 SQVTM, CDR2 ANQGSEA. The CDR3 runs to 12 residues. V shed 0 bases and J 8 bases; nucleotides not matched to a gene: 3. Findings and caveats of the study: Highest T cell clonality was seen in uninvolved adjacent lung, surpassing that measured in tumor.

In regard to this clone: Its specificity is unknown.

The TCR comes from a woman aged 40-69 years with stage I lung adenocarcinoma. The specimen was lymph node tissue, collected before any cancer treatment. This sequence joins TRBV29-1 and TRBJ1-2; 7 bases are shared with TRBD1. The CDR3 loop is CSVEDQGGGYTF. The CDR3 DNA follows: TGCAGCGTTGAAGATCAGGGGGGAGGCTACACCTTC.